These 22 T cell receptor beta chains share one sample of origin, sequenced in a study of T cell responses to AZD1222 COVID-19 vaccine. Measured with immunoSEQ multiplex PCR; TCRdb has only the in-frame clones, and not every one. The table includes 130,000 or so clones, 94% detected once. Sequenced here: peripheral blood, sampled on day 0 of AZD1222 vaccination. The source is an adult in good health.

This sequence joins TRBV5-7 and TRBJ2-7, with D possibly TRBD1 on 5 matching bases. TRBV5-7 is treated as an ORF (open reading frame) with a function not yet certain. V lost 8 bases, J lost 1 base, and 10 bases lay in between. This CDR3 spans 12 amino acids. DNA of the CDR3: TGTGCCAGGGACCACAGGTCCTACGAGCAGTACTTC. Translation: CARDHRSYEQYF.

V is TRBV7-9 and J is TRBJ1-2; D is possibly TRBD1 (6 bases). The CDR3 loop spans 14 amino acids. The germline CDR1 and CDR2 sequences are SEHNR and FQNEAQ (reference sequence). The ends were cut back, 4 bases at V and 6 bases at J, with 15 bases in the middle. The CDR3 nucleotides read TGTGCCAGCAGCTCGGGCAGGGGAGCGGATGGCTACACCTTC. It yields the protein CASSSGRGADGYTF. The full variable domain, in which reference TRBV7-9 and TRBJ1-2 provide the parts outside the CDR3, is DTGVSQNPRHKITKRGQNVTFRCDPISEHNRLYWYRQTLGQGPEFLTYFQNEAQLEKSRLLSDRFSAERPKGSFSTLEIQRTEQGDSAMYLCASSSGRGADGYTFGSGTRLTVV.

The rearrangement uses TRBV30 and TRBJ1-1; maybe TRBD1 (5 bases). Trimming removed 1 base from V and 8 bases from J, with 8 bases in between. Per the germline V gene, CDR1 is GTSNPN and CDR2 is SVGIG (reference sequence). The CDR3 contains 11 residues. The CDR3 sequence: CAWSAGQEAFF. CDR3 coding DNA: TGTGCCTGGAGTGCTGGACAAGAAGCTTTCTTT. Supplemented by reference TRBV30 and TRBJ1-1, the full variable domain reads SQTIHQWPATLVQPVGSPLSLECTVEGTSNPNLYWYRQAAGRGLQLLFYSVGIGQISSEVPQNLSASRPQDRQFILSSKKLLLSDSGFYLCAWSAGQEAFFGQGTRLTVV.

The CDR3 DNA follows: TGCAGTGCTAGAGATGTGCATGAGCAGTTCTTC. Encoded protein: CSARDVHEQFF. The rearrangement links TRBV20-1 to TRBJ2-1; D gene unclear. Germline-derived CDR1 and CDR2 are DFQATT and SNEGSKA (reference sequence). This CDR3 has 11 amino acids. The germline V and J ends were trimmed by 0 bases and 8 bases, with 5 bases remaining between them.

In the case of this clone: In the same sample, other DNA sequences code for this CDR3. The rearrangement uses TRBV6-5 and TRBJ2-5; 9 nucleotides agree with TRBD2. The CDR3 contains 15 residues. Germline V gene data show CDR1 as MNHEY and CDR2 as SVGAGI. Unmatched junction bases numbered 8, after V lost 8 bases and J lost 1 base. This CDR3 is CASGRGRAFQETQYF. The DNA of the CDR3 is TGTGCCAGCGGTCGCGGGAGGGCCTTCCAAGAGACCCAGTACTTC.

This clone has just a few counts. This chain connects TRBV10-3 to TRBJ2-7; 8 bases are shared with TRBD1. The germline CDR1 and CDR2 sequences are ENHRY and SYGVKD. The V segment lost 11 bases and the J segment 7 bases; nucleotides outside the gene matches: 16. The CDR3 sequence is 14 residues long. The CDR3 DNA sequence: TGTGCCTCAACGGACAGGGTTGATATTATGGAGCAGTACTTC. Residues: CASTDRVDIMEQYF.

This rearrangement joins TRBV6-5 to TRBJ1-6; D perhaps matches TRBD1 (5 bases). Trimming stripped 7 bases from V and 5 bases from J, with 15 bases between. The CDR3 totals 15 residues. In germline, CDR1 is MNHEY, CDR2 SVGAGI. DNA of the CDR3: TGTGCCAGCACACCCGGGACCGAGAATAATTCACCCCTCCACTTT. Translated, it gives CASTPGTENNSPLHF.

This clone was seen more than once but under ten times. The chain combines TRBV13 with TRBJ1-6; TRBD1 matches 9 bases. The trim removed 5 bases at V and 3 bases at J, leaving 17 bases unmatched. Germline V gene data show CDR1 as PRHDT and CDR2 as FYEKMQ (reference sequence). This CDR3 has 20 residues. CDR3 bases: TGTGCCAGCAGCATCAAACAGGGGGCCGATGCTCTTTTCTATAATTCACCCCTCCACTTT. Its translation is CASSIKQGADALFYNSPLHF.

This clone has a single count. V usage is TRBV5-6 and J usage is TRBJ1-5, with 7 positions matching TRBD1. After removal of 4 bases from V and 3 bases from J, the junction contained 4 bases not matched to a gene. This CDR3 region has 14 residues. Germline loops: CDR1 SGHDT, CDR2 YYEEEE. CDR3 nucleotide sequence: TGTGCCAGCAGCGCCGACAGGGTCAATCAGCCCCAGCATTTT. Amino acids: CASSADRVNQPQHF.

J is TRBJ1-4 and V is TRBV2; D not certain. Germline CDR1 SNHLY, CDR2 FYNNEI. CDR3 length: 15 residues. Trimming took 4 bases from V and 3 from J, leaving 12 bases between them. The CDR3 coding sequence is TGTGCCAGCAGTGCAGTTCTTGGTTCTAATGAAAAACTGTTTTTT. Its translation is CASSAVLGSNEKLFF.

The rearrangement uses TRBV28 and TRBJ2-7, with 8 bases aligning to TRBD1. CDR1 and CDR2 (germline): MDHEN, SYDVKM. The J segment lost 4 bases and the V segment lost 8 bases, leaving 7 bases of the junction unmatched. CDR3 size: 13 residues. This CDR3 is CASLSGGAYEQYF. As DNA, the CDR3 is TGTGCCAGCTTATCAGGGGGCGCTTACGAGCAGTACTTC.

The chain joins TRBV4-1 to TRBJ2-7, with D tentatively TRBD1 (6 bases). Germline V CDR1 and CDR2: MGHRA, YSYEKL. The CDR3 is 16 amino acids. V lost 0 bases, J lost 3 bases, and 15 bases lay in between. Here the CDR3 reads CASSQESDSWSYEQYF. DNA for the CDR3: TGCGCCAGCAGCCAAGAGTCGGACAGTTGGAGCTACGAGCAGTACTTC.

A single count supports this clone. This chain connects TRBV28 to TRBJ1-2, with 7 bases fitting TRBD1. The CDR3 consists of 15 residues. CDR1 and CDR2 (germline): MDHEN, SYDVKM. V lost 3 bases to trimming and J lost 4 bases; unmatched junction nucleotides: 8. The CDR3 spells CASSLYWDSLYGYTF. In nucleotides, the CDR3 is TGTGCCAGCAGTTTGTATTGGGACAGCCTCTATGGCTACACCTTC.

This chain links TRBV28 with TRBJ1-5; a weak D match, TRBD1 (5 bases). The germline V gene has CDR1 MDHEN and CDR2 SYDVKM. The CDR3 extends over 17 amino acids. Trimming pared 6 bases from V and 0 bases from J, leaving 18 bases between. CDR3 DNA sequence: TGTGCCAGCAGGTCAGGGTCAGTGGGATATAGCAATCAGCCCCAGCATTTT. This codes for CASRSGSVGYSNQPQHF.

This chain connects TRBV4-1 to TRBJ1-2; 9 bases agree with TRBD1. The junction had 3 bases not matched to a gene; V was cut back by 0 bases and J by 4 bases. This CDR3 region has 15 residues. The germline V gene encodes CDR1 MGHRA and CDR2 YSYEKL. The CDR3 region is CASSQDTGGAYGYTF. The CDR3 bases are TGCGCCAGCAGCCAAGATACAGGGGGCGCCTATGGCTACACCTTC.

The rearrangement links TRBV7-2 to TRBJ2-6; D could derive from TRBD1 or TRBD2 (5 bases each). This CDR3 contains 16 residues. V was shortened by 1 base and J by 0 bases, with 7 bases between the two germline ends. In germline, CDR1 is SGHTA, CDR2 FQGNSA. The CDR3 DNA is TGTGCCAGCAGCTTAGGAGGGGCCTCTGGGGCCAACGTCCTGACTTTC. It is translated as CASSLGGASGANVLTF.

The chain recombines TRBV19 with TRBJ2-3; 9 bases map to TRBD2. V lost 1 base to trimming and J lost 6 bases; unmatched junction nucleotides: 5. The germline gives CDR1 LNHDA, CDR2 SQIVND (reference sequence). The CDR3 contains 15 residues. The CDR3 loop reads CASSIGGRAGDTQYF. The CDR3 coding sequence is TGTGCCAGTAGTATAGGCGGGAGGGCCGGGGATACGCAGTATTTT.

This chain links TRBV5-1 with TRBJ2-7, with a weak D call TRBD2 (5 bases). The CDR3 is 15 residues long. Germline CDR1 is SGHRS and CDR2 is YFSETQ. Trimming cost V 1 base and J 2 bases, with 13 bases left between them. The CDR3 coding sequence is TGCGCCAGCAGCTTGTCGGCGGGCCACGCCTACGAGCAGTACTTC. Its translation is CASSLSAGHAYEQYF.

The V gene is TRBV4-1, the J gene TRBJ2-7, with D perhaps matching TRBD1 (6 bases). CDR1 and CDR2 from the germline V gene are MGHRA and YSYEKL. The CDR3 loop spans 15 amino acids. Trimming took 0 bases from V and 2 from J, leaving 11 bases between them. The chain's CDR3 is CASSQEWGLPYEQYF. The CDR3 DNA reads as TGCGCCAGCAGCCAAGAGTGGGGGCTCCCCTACGAGCAGTACTTC.

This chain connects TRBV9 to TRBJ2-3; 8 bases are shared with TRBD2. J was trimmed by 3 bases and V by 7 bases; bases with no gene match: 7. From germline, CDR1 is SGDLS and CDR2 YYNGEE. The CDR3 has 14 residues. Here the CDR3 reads CASDPGLGTDTQYF. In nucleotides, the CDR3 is TGTGCCAGCGACCCGGGACTAGGGACAGATACGCAGTATTTT.

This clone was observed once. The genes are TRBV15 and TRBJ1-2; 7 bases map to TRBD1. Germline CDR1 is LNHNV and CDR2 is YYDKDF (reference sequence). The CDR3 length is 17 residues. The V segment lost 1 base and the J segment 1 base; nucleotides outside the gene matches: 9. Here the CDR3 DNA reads TGTGCCACCAGCAGAGCGTACAGGCAGGGGGGTAACTATGGCTACACCTTC. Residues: CATSRAYRQGGNYGYTF.

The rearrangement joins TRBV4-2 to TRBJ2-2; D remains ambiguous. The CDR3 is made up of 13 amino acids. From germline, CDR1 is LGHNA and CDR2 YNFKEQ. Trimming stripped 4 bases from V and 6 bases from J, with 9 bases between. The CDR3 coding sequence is TGTGCCAGCAGCCCCTCTTTGGCCGGGGAGCTGTTTTTT. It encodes CASSPSLAGELFF.